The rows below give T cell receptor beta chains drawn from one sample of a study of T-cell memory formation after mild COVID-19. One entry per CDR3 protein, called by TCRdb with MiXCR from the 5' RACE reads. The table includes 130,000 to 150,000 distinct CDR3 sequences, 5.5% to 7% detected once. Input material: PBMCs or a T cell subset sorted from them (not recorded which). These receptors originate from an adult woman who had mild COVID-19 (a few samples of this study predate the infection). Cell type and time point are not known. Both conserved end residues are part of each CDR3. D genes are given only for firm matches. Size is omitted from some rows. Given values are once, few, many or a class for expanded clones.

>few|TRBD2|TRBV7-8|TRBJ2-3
TGTGCCAGCAGCTTTACTAGCGCCACTAGCACAGATACGCAGTATTTT
CASSFTSATSTDTQYF
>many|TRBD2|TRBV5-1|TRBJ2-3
TGCGCCAGCAGCTTGGTGGGACTAGCGTATACTAGCACAGATACGCAGTATTTT
CASSLVGLAYTSTDTQYF
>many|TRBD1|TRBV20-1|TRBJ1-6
TGCAGTGCTAGATACAGGGGTTCCTATAATTCACCCCTCCACTTT
CSARYRGSYNSPLHF
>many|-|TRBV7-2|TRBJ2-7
TGTGCCAGCAGCTCGCGCGGAAGCTACGAGCAGTACTTC
CASSSRGSYEQYF
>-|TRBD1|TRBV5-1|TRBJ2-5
TGCGCCAGCAGCTTGACAGGGGGGGAGACCCAGTACTTC
CASSLTGGETQYF
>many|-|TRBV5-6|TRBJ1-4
TGTGCCAGCAGCTCCCTTGGACAGACCCCTCCCGAACTGTTTTTT
CASSSLGQTPPELFF
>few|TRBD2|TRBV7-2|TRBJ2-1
TGTGCCAGCAGCTTTCGACTAGCGGGAGGGTACAATGAGCAGTTCTTC
CASSFRLAGGYNEQFF
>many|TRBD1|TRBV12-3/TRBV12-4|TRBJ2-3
TGTGCCAGCAGTTTGTGGACAGGGGGCTTCACAGATACGCAGTATTTT
CASSLWTGGFTDTQYF
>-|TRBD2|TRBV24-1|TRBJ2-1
TGTGCCACCAGTGATTTGCCTAGCGGGCCTTACAATGAGCAGTTCTTC
CATSDLPSGPYNEQFF
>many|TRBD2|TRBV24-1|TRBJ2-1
TGTGCCACCAGTGATCCAAGCCGGACTAGCGGGAGTTACAATGAGCAGTTCTTC
CATSDPSRTSGSYNEQFF
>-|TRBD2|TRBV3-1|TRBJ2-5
TGTGCCAGCAGCCAAGAAGCGCTAGCGGGACAAGAGACCCAGTACTTC
CASSQEALAGQETQYF
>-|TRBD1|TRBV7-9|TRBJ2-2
TGTGCCAGCAGCACTGGACAGGGTGTAATGACCGGGGAGCTGTTTTTT
CASSTGQGVMTGELFF
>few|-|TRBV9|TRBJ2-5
TGTGCCAGCAGCGGGGGTGCCCAAGAGACCCAGTACTTC
CASSGGAQETQYF
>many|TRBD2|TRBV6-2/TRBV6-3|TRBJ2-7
TGTGCCAGCAGTTACGGTCTACTAGCGGGTCCCTACGAGCAGTACTTC
CASSYGLLAGPYEQYF
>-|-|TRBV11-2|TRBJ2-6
TGTGCCAGCACCCGCCCATCTGGGGCCAACGTCCTGACTTTC
CASTRPSGANVLTF
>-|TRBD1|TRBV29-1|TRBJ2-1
TGCAGCGCAAAGGGACAGAAATACAATGAGCAGTTCTTC
CSAKGQKYNEQFF
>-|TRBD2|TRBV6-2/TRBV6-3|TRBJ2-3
TGTGCCAGCAGCGGACTAGCGGGAGGGCCGCGCACAGATACGCAGTATTTT
CASSGLAGGPRTDTQYF
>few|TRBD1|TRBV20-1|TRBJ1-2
TGCAGTGCCCCGGACAGGGTAAACTATGGCTACACCTTC
CSAPDRVNYGYTF
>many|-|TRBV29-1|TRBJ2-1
TGCAGCGTGAAGGGACTTGCCTACAATGAGCAGTTCTTC
CSVKGLAYNEQFF
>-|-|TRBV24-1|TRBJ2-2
TGTGCCACCAGTGATTTTATTCAGGGTTCAAGGACAACGAGCCGGACCGGGGAGCTGTTTTTT
CATSDFIQGSRTTSRTGELFF
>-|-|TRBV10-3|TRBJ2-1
TGTGCCATCAGTGAGTCGAGCGACTCCTACAATGAGCAGTTCTTC
CAISESSDSYNEQFF
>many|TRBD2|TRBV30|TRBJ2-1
TGTGCCTGGAGTGGCCTAGCGGGTAATGAGCAGTTCTTC
CAWSGLAGNEQFF
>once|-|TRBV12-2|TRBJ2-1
TGTGCAAGTCGCGCCAGGGACCAAGCTTACAATGAGCAGTTCTTC
CASRARDQAYNEQFF
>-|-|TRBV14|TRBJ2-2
TGTGCCAGCAGCCAACCGGGTGCGAACACCGGGGAGCTGTTTTTT
CASSQPGANTGELFF
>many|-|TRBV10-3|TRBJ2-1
TGTGCCATCAGCTGGGCCTCCTCTCGCGATGAGCAGTTCTTC
CAISWASSRDEQFF
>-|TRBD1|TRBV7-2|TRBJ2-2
TGTGCCAGCAGCTTAAGGGGACAGATAAACACCGGGGAGCTGTTTTTT
CASSLRGQINTGELFF
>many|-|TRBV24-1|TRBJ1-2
TGTGCCATCTCGACGCTAGCCCATGGCTACACCTTC
CAISTLAHGYTF
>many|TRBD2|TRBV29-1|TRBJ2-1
TGCAGCGTTGATCGTACTAGCGGCTACAATGAGCAGTTCTTC
CSVDRTSGYNEQFF
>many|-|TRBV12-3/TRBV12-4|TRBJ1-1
TGTGCCAGCAGTCCCGAGTCGGCAGCACTCAACACTGAAGCTTTCTTT
CASSPESAALNTEAFF
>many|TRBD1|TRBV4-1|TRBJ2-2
TGCGCCAGCAGCCAAACCGACAGGGGGCTAAACACCGGGGAGCTGTTTTTT
CASSQTDRGLNTGELFF
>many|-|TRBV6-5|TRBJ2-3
TGTGCCAGCAGGGCTGGGACAGATACGCAGTATTTT
CASRAGTDTQYF
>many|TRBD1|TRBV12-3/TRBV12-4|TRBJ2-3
TGTGCCAGCAGTTTCTACAGGGGGCTAACAGATACGCAGTATTTT
CASSFYRGLTDTQYF
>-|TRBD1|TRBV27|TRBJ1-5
TGTGCCAGCAGTCCTCGGACAGGAAGGATTTTGGACAACGCGCAGCCCCAGCATTTT
CASSPRTGRILDNAQPQHF
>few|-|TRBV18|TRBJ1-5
TGTGCCAGCTCACCAGACCATGGAAATCAGCCCCAGCATTTT
CASSPDHGNQPQHF
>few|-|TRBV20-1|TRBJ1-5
TGCAGTGCTAGAGATCTGGGACGGCCCAATCAGCCCCAGCATTTT
CSARDLGRPNQPQHF
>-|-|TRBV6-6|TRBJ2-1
TGTGCCAGCAGTTATACATCTTACCATGAGCAGTTCTTC
CASSYTSYHEQFF
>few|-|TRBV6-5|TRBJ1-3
TGTGCCAGCAGTTACTCAGGTGACTCTGGAAACACCATATATTTT
CASSYSGDSGNTIYF
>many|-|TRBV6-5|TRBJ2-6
TGTGCCAGCAGTTACTTGGGCAGACTAGACTCTGGGGCCAACGTCCTGACTTTC
CASSYLGRLDSGANVLTF
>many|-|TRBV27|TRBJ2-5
TGTGCCAGCAGTTTATCGAGGCAGTCCGGGGAGACCCAGTACTTC
CASSLSRQSGETQYF
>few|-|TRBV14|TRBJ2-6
TGTGCCAGCAGGGACTCGGGGGCCAACGTCCTGACTTTC
CASRDSGANVLTF
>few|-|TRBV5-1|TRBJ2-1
TGCGCCAGCAGCTTGGTGCCATCTAGGAATGAGCAGTTCTTC
CASSLVPSRNEQFF
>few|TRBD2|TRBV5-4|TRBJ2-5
TGTGCCAGCAGCTTGGGACTAGCGGAGCAAGAGACCCAGTACTTC
CASSLGLAEQETQYF
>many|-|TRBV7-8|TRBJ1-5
TGTGCCAGCAGCCAACCCCTGGGGACCAATCAGCCCCAGCATTTT
CASSQPLGTNQPQHF
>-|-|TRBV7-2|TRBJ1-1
TGTGCCAGCAGCCAATCCTCGTTCCCTGAAGCTTTCTTT
CASSQSSFPEAFF
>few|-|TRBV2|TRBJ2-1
TGTGCCAGCAGGTCGGACTCCGCGGAGCAGTTCTTC
CASRSDSAEQFF
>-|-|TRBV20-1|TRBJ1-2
TGCAGCGCCTGGGTCAATTACTACGGCTACACCTTC
CSAWVNYYGYTF
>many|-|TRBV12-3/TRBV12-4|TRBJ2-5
TGTGCCAGCAGTTTCCGGGGCGGAGAGACCCAGTACTTC
CASSFRGGETQYF
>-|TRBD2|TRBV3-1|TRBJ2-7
TGTGCCAGCAGCCAGGGGACTAGCGGTTACTACGAGCAGTACTTC
CASSQGTSGYYEQYF
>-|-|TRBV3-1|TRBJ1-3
TGTGCCAGCAGCCTCCTTCAAGGGGAGGGAAACACCATATATTTT
CASSLLQGEGNTIYF